One sample yielded the 18 T cell receptor beta chains listed below, sequenced in a study of blood T cells in healthy people across ages. The authors ran a second PCR of roughly 7 to 11 cycles using a sample-barcoded 5' primer and a J-beta primer mix. Using its own MiXCR run on the 5' RACE reads, TCRdb lists one record per CDR3 protein. Seen here are hundreds of thousands of distinct CDR3 sequences, around 25% observed once, and the top ten hold more than 8.5%. The same sample was also studied in work on T cells of mothers and their children.

Specimen: blood. These receptors were obtained from a boy aged 10-17 years in good health.

The chain joins TRBV19 to TRBJ1-2, with 7 nucleotides matching TRBD1. Per the germline V gene, CDR1 is LNHDA and CDR2 is SQIVND (reference sequence). The CDR3 consists of 15 residues. J was trimmed by 8 bases and V by 1 base; bases with no gene match: 10. CDR3 sequence: CASSIGGQLFSGYTF. CDR3 in DNA: TGTGCCAGTAGTATAGGGGGACAGCTCTTCTCCGGCTACACCTTC. The complete variable domain, with remaining parts taken from reference TRBV19 and TRBJ1-2, reads DGGITQSPKYLFRKEGQNVTLSCEQNLNHDAMYWYRQDPGQGLRLIYYSQIVNDFQKGDIAEGYSVSREKKESFPLTVTSAQKNPTAFYLCASSIGGQLFSGYTFGSGTRLTVV.

The chain is built from TRBV28 and TRBJ2-2, with 8 bases that match TRBD2. Germline V gives CDR1 MDHEN, CDR2 SYDVKM. Trimming cost V 6 bases and J 6 bases; bases outside gene matches: 15. The length of the CDR3 is 17 residues. The CDR3: CASSGWTRREEAGELFF. The CDR3 DNA sequence: TGTGCCAGCAGCGGCTGGACTAGGCGGGAGGAGGCCGGGGAGCTGTTTTTT.

The rearrangement links TRBV27 to TRBJ2-7; 8 bases are shared with TRBD1. Germline assignment: CDR1 MNHEY and CDR2 SMNVEV (reference sequence). Trimming cost V 6 bases and J 3 bases; bases outside gene matches: 7. The CDR3 consists of 14 residues. The CDR3 sequence is CASRITTGVYEQYF. As DNA, the CDR3 is TGTGCCAGCAGAATTACGACAGGGGTCTACGAGCAGTACTTC.

In this sample, this clonotype turned up a few times. The V gene is TRBV29-1, the J gene TRBJ2-3; unclear D gene. The CDR3 is 13 residues long. V lost 4 bases and J 2 bases, leaving 10 bases between the germline ends. Germline assignment: CDR1 SQVTM and CDR2 ANQGSEA. The CDR3 nucleotides are TGCAGCGTTGCAATAGCCGTCACAGATACGCAGTATTTT. Protein sequence: CSVAIAVTDTQYF.

This clonotype showed up just a few times. The gene calls are TRBV10-3 and TRBJ1-1; TRBD1 agrees at 9 bases. The germline V gene has CDR1 ENHRY and CDR2 SYGVKD. V lost 5 bases, J lost 5 bases, and 6 bases stayed unmatched. This CDR3 is built from 14 residues. The CDR3 region has the DNA TGTGCCATCAGTCCGACGACAGGGGGAACTGAAGCTTTCTTT. It is translated as CAISPTTGGTEAFF.

V usage is TRBV5-6 and J usage is TRBJ2-1; D unclear. The CDR3 extends over 17 amino acids. V lost 3 bases and J lost 0, with 16 bases in between. Germline CDR1 and CDR2: SGHDT and YYEEEE. This CDR3 reads CASSSTNYLLSYNEQFF. CDR3 coding DNA: TGTGCCAGCAGCTCCACTAATTACCTGCTCTCCTACAATGAGCAGTTCTTC.

V is TRBV15 and J is TRBJ1-2; a possible D gene is TRBD1 (6 bases). Trimming cost V 1 base and J 7 bases, with 10 bases left between them. The CDR3 sequence is 13 residues long. Looked up from germline, CDR1 is LNHNV and CDR2 is YYDKDF (reference sequence). As DNA, the CDR3 is TGTGCCACCAGCAGAGCAGGGGACGGTGGCTACACCTTC. This gives the protein CATSRAGDGGYTF.

This chain links TRBV6-1 with TRBJ2-7, with TRBD2 matching 8 bases. The CDR3 is 13 residues long. The trim removed 6 bases at V and 4 bases at J, leaving 5 bases unmatched. Germline CDR1 is MNHNS and CDR2 is SASEGT. The CDR3 DNA reads as TGTGCCAGCAGACTAAGCGGGGGTTACGAGCAGTACTTC. Its protein product is CASRLSGGYEQYF.

The gene calls are TRBV6-2 or TRBV6-3 and TRBJ2-5; no reliable D call. The CDR3 sequence is 12 residues long. V dropped 2 bases and J dropped 7 bases, with 8 bases sitting between them. The germline V gene encodes CDR1 MNHEY and CDR2 SVGEGT. DNA for the CDR3: TGTGCCAGCAGTTACGAAATTGGGACCCAGTACTTC. Its translation is CASSYEIGTQYF.

The chain links TRBV3-1 to TRBJ2-5, with D uncertain. The tail of the sequence fits TRBJ2-1 better, so the J call may be wrong. Germline CDR1 reads LGHDT; CDR2 reads YNNKEL (reference sequence). The CDR3 runs 12 residues. In DNA, the CDR3 is TGTGCCAGCAGCCCGCTCAAGAATGAGCAGTTCTTC. The encoded protein is CASSPLKNEQFF.

This clonotype appeared a few times. This sequence joins TRBV5-1 and TRBJ2-1; 12 bases line up with TRBD2. J gave up 8 bases and V 4 bases, and 10 bases lay outside the gene matches. Per germline, CDR1 SGHRS and CDR2 YFSETQ. This CDR3 is built from 16 residues. The chain's CDR3 is CASSAALAGGPHEQFF. CDR3 DNA: TGCGCCAGCAGCGCAGCCCTAGCGGGGGGGCCCCATGAGCAGTTCTTC.

This chain joins TRBV11-2 and TRBJ1-6; TRBD1 agrees at 8 bases. Germline values: CDR1 SGHAT, CDR2 FQNNGV. This CDR3 comprises 16 residues. With 2 bases clipped from V and 4 bases from J, the junction kept 4 bases outside the gene matches. The CDR3, as DNA: TGTGCCAGCAGCTTACGACAGGGGCGGTATAATTCACCCCTCCACTTT. This codes for CASSLRQGRYNSPLHF. The entire variable domain, with the rest obtained from reference TRBV11-2 and TRBJ1-6, is as follows: EAGVAQSPRYKIIEKRQSVAFWCNPISGHATLYWYQQILGQGPKLLIQFQNNGVVDDSQLPKDRFSAERLKGVDSTLKIQPAKLEDSAVYLCASSLRQGRYNSPLHFGNGTRLTVT.

This chain links TRBV9 with TRBJ1-4; D is possibly TRBD1 (6 bases). Trimming pared 1 base from V and 3 bases from J, leaving 13 bases between. The CDR3 length is 16 residues. The germline V gene encodes CDR1 SGDLS and CDR2 YYNGEE. The CDR3 bases are TGTGCCAGCAGCGTAAGTGGGGGCTCGGCTAATGAAAAACTGTTTTTT. It encodes CASSVSGGSANEKLFF.

V is TRBV28 and J is TRBJ2-6, with D perhaps matching TRBD1 (5 bases). Trimming took 5 bases from V and 2 from J, leaving 13 bases between them. The CDR3 length is 16 residues. Germline V gene sequence: CDR1 MDHEN, CDR2 SYDVKM. CDR3 sequence: CASSVAGKAGANVLTF. CDR3 in DNA: TGTGCCAGCAGTGTCGCAGGGAAGGCTGGGGCCAACGTCCTGACTTTC.

V usage is TRBV7-2 and J usage is TRBJ2-2; no clear D. The CDR3 covers 14 residues. V was pared by 1 base and J by 6 bases, with 9 bases between. Germline V gene data show CDR1 as SGHTA and CDR2 as FQGNSA. CDR3 amino acids: CASSLGWGSGELFF. The CDR3 region has the DNA TGTGCCAGCAGCTTAGGCTGGGGATCCGGGGAGCTGTTTTTT. Full variable domain (missing parts from reference TRBV7-2 and TRBJ2-2): GAGVSQSPSNKVTEKGKDVELRCDPISGHTALYWYRQSLGQGLEFLIYFQGNSAPDKSGLPSDRFSAERTGGSVSTLTIQRTQQEDSAVYLCASSLGWGSGELFFGEGSRLTVL.

This clonotype was counted at least ten times. The rearrangement uses TRBV28 and TRBJ2-5, with D perhaps being TRBD1 or TRBD2 (6 bases each). With the DNA end fitting TRBJ2-7 better, the J assignment may be wrong. The CDR3 is 16 residues long. Germline V lookup: CDR1 MDHEN, CDR2 SYDVKM. DNA for the CDR3: TGTGCCATCACAGGTATCGGGGGCGAGAGACCCTACGAGCAGTACTTC. It codes for CAITGIGGERPYEQYF.

This clonotype was counted a few times. V is TRBV5-5 and J is TRBJ2-1; D gene unclear. With 0 bases removed from V and 8 bases from J, the gap between germline ends came to 9 bases. This CDR3 comprises 13 residues. From germline, CDR1 is SGHKS and CDR2 YYEKEE (reference sequence). The CDR3, as DNA: TGTGCCAGCAGCTTGGCTAGTAGGCATGAGCAGTTCTTC. Protein sequence: CASSLASRHEQFF.

This rearrangement joins TRBV5-1 to TRBJ2-1, with 8 bases identical to TRBD1. With V trimmed by 4 bases and J by 1 base, 4 bases remained unmatched. This CDR3 contains 15 residues. In germline, CDR1 is SGHRS, CDR2 YFSETQ. CDR3 amino acids: CASSRGQGSYNEQFF. The CDR3 bases are TGCGCCAGCAGCCGCGGACAGGGATCCTACAATGAGCAGTTCTTC.